One and the same sample provided the 22 T cell receptor beta chains below, sequenced in a study of blood T cell repertoires in COVID-19. Libraries were prepared by immunoSEQ multiplex PCR; TCRdb keeps only in-frame clonotypes and omits some of them. The sample lists some 180,000 clones, 65% to 85% occurring once. Sequences were obtained from peripheral blood. These TCRs come from a woman aged 40 to 50 with COVID-19, enrolled during active disease.

The chain employs TRBV10-3 and TRBJ2-2, with D perhaps TRBD2 (5 bases). V was pared by 10 bases and J by 7 bases, with 13 bases between. This CDR3 spans 12 amino acids. Germline-derived CDR1 and CDR2 are ENHRY and SYGVKD. The CDR3 here is CATRTGDGELFF. The CDR3 DNA reads TGTGCCACCAGGACTGGAGACGGGGAGCTGTTTTTT.

This sequence joins TRBV6-4 and TRBJ1-1; D is unresolved. The CDR3 is 14 amino acids. Trimming took 4 bases from V and 1 from J, leaving 10 bases between them. Per the germline V gene, CDR1 is MRHNA and CDR2 is SNTAGT. The CDR3: CASSVPGKNTEAFF. CDR3 in DNA: TGTGCCAGCAGTGTTCCAGGTAAGAACACTGAAGCTTTCTTT.

In this sample, this clone turned up a few times. The rearrangement links TRBV10-1 to TRBJ2-2, with D possibly matching TRBD2 (6 bases). Per the germline V gene, CDR1 is WNHNN and CDR2 is SYGVQD (reference sequence). The CDR3 loop spans 13 amino acids. The V and J ends lost 5 bases and 7 bases respectively, with 11 bases between them. CDR3 coding DNA: TGCGCCAGCAGTCGGACTAAGGGCGGGGAGCTGTTTTTT. Translation: CASSRTKGGELFF.

The CDR3 DNA is TGTGCCAGCAGTTACCACAGGGCCAAGGACTATGGCTACACCTTC. Translation: CASSYHRAKDYGYTF. The chain recombines TRBV6-5 with TRBJ1-2; weak D call: TRBD1 (6 bases). Germline loops: CDR1 MNHEY, CDR2 SVGAGI. V dropped 2 bases and J dropped 3 bases, with 13 bases sitting between them. CDR3 length: 15 residues.

The CDR3 DNA is TGTGCCAGCAGCTTCGCGGGGGAGCAGTTCTTC. Its protein product is CASSFAGEQFF. The rearrangement links TRBV11-2 to TRBJ2-1, with D possibly TRBD2 on 6 matching bases. V lost 3 bases to trimming and J lost 10 bases, with 7 bases between them. Germline lookup yields CDR1 SGHAT and CDR2 FQNNGV. The CDR3 consists of 11 residues.

V and J are TRBV10-2 and TRBJ2-5; 7 bases map to TRBD2. The CDR3 covers 12 residues. Germline lookup yields CDR1 WSHSY and CDR2 SAAADI. J lost 4 bases, V lost 8 bases, and 4 bases had no gene match. CDR3 nucleotide sequence: TGCGCCAGCCAGTGGGAGGGAGAGACCCAGTACTTC. This gives the protein CASQWEGETQYF.

This chain joins TRBV5-5 and TRBJ2-1; 7 bases fit TRBD1. Trimming took 3 bases from V and 2 from J; bases not matched to a gene: 2. The CDR3 contains 14 residues. Germline V CDR1 and CDR2: SGHKS, YYEKEE (reference sequence). The CDR3 reads CASSSQGPYNEQFF. CDR3 nucleotide sequence: TGTGCCAGCAGCTCACAGGGGCCCTACAATGAGCAGTTCTTC. The variable domain in full, with the rest retrieved from reference TRBV5-5 and TRBJ2-1, is DAGVTQSPTHLIKTRGQQVTLRCSPISGHKSVSWYQQVLGQGPQFIFQYYEKEERGRGNFPDRFSARQFPNYSSELNVNALLLGDSALYLCASSSQGPYNEQFFGPGTRLTVL.

The rearrangement links TRBV28 to TRBJ2-1, with 13 bases aligning to TRBD2. V shed 3 bases and J 4 bases; nucleotides not matched to a gene: 3. Germline CDR1 is MDHEN and CDR2 is SYDVKM. This CDR3 region has 16 residues. CDR3 in DNA: TGTGCCAGCAGTTTCTCGGGACTAGCGGGATACAATGAGCAGTTCTTC. It translates to CASSFSGLAGYNEQFF. Variable domain in full (rest from reference TRBV28 and TRBJ2-1): DVKVTQSSRYLVKRTGEKVFLECVQDMDHENMFWYRQDPGLGLRLIYFSYDVKMKEKGDIPEGYSVSREKKERFSLILESASTNQTSMYLCASSFSGLAGYNEQFFGPGTRLTVL.

The chain recombines TRBV28 with TRBJ2-2; 15 nucleotides line up with TRBD2. The junction had 5 bases not matched to a gene; V was cut back by 6 bases and J by 3 bases. There are 17 residues in the CDR3. CDR1 and CDR2 (germline): MDHEN, SYDVKM. This chain's CDR3 is CASSPGLAGGHTGELFF. For the CDR3, the DNA is TGTGCCAGCAGCCCGGGACTAGCGGGAGGACACACCGGGGAGCTGTTTTTT. The full variable domain, with the rest looked up from reference TRBV28 and TRBJ2-2, is DVKVTQSSRYLVKRTGEKVFLECVQDMDHENMFWYRQDPGLGLRLIYFSYDVKMKEKGDIPEGYSVSREKKERFSLILESASTNQTSMYLCASSPGLAGGHTGELFFGEGSRLTVL.

This clone was recorded once. The chain has TRBV28 and TRBJ1-1, with 7 nucleotides matching TRBD1. Trimming at V came to 5 bases and at J to 0 bases, leaving 6 bases not matched to a gene. CDR3 length: 15 residues. The germline V gene encodes CDR1 MDHEN and CDR2 SYDVKM. The CDR3, as DNA: TGTGCCAGCAGTGCGGGGGGACAGTTGAACACTGAAGCTTTCTTT. This sequence encodes CASSAGGQLNTEAFF.

This clone was observed many times. This rearrangement joins TRBV3-1 (or the pseudogene TRBV3-2) to TRBJ2-7, with D perhaps matching TRBD2 (6 bases). CDR1 and CDR2 from the germline V gene are LGHDT and YNNKEL (reference sequence). V was shortened by 5 bases and J by 2 bases, with 13 bases between the two germline ends. CDR3 size: 14 residues. This chain's CDR3 is CASSFGRPPYEQYF. CDR3 bases: TGTGCCAGCAGCTTCGGGAGACCCCCCTACGAGCAGTACTTC.

This clone has only a few counts. This sequence joins TRBV24-1 and TRBJ1-2; D perhaps matches TRBD1 (6 bases). The CDR3 has 14 residues. Germline V gene data show CDR1 as KGHDR and CDR2 as SFDVKD. Trimming took 4 bases from V and 4 from J, leaving 12 bases between them. CDR3 sequence reads: CATSEGGFSYGYTF. CDR3 nucleotide sequence: TGTGCCACCAGTGAAGGGGGATTTAGCTATGGCTACACCTTC.

The chain links TRBV2 to TRBJ1-6; D remains unclear. The V and J ends lost 1 base and 9 bases respectively, with 10 bases between them. CDR3 length equals 14 residues. Per the germline V gene, CDR1 is SNHLY and CDR2 is FYNNEI. The chain's CDR3 is CASSEGAVSSPLHF. CDR3 DNA: TGTGCCAGCAGTGAAGGGGCAGTTTCTTCACCCCTCCACTTT.

In nucleotides, the CDR3 is TGTGCCAGCTCACTGGGGGGAGTTGGAAACACCATATATTTT. The encoded protein is CASSLGGVGNTIYF. The chain uses TRBV18 and TRBJ1-3, with D tentatively TRBD1 (5 bases). The CDR3 covers 14 residues. Germline V gene sequence: CDR1 KGHSH, CDR2 LQKENI. Trimming removed 4 bases from V and 3 bases from J, with 10 bases in between.

This clone has just a few counts. V and J are TRBV6-5 and TRBJ2-7, with 9 bases that match TRBD1. V dropped 8 bases and J dropped 3; count of bases not matched to a gene: 8. The CDR3 is 14 amino acids. The germline V gene encodes CDR1 MNHEY and CDR2 SVGAGI. CDR3 loop: CASRAGTGFYEQYF. CDR3 sequence (DNA): TGTGCCAGCCGGGCCGGGACAGGGTTCTACGAGCAGTACTTC.

This clone was observed once. V usage is TRBV23-1 and J usage is TRBJ1-2, with TRBD1 identical over 9 bases. TRBV23-1 is recorded as an ORF, its role being uncertain. The CDR3 is 18 residues long. V was pared by 3 bases and J by 5 bases, with 16 bases of the junction left unmatched. The CDR3 DNA reads TGCGCCAGCAGTCATCCACATTTCCGGGACAGGGTTCGGTATGGCTACACCTTC. It specifies CASSHPHFRDRVRYGYTF.

The rearrangement links TRBV19 to TRBJ2-3, with 10 bases fitting TRBD2. Per germline, CDR1 LNHDA and CDR2 SQIVND (reference sequence). V gave up 4 bases and J gave up 0 bases; unmatched junction bases: 4. CDR3 length equals 16 residues. The CDR3 region is CASSRSSGGSTDTQYF. For the CDR3, the DNA is TGTGCCAGTAGTAGGTCTAGCGGGGGCAGCACAGATACGCAGTATTTT.

The rearrangement links TRBV9 to TRBJ1-3, with D maybe TRBD1 (6 bases). V gave up 2 bases and J gave up 0 bases, with 9 bases separating them. The CDR3 runs to 15 residues. Germline CDR1 is SGDLS and CDR2 is YYNGEE. DNA for the CDR3: TGTGCCAGCAGCGTTGGACAGTTCTCTGGAAACACCATATATTTT. As protein: CASSVGQFSGNTIYF.

V gene TRBV19 combines with J gene TRBJ1-1; D remains ambiguous. CDR3 length equals 12 residues. Trimming removed 5 bases from V and 1 base from J, with 5 bases in between. Germline assignment: CDR1 LNHDA and CDR2 SQIVND (reference sequence). CDR3: CASSYPNTEAFF. The CDR3 DNA is TGTGCCAGTAGTTATCCGAACACTGAAGCTTTCTTT.

The V and J genes are TRBV4-1 and TRBJ2-2; D not certain. CDR1 and CDR2 (germline): MGHRA, YSYEKL. Trimming stripped 4 bases from V and 1 base from J, with 7 bases between. The CDR3 length is 14 residues. The CDR3 is CASSLSGNTGELFF. CDR3 nucleotide sequence: TGCGCCAGCAGCCTCTCGGGGAACACCGGGGAGCTGTTTTTT.

The chain combines TRBV2 with TRBJ2-3; 7 nucleotides align to TRBD2. The CDR3 is 13 residues long. Germline lookup yields CDR1 SNHLY and CDR2 FYNNEI. The junction had 8 bases not matched to a gene; V was cut back by 8 bases and J by 6 bases. The CDR3 loop reads CASPREMGDTQYF. For the CDR3, the DNA is TGTGCCAGCCCGCGGGAGATGGGGGATACGCAGTATTTT.

This clone was seen only a few times. The chain employs TRBV28 and TRBJ2-5; TRBD1 agrees at 7 bases. The CDR3 runs 13 residues. V trimming: 5 bases; J trimming: 5 bases; junction bases outside the gene matches: 5. The germline CDR1 and CDR2 sequences are MDHEN and SYDVKM. As DNA, the CDR3 is TGTGCCAGCAGTCCAGGGGGACCGGAGACCCAGTACTTC. Translating it yields CASSPGGPETQYF.